Listed below are T cell receptor beta chains from one sample, sequenced in a study of long-term antiretroviral therapy in people with HIV. The table came from immunoSEQ multiplex PCR; TCRdb's copy has only in-frame clones and leaves some out. The sample includes over 30,000 clones, about four fifths of them seen just once. Material: unsorted PBMCs, obtained 1.9 years after starting antiretroviral therapy. These receptors originate from a man between 18 and 35 years old with HIV. The conserved cysteine and the conserved F or W are not part of the CDR3 here. A D gene is named only where the DNA matches it firmly.

J | length | D | V | CDR3
TRBJ2-6 | 17 | TRBD2 | TRBV4-2 | ASSQDLGGVNSGANVLT
TRBJ1-2 | 10 | NA | TRBV9 | ASSQITYGYT
TRBJ2-1 | 13 | NA | TRBV2 | ASRTGGGSYNEQF
TRBJ1-2 | 12 | NA | TRBV9 | ASSVGPVNYGYT
TRBJ2-1 | 14 | TRBD1 | TRBV9 | ASSPQGTGGYNEQF
TRBJ1-5 | 12 | NA | TRBV6-1 | ASRKGSLNQPQH
TRBJ1-1 | 12 | NA | TRBV5-5 | ASRFLGGGTEAF
TRBJ2-3 | 11 | NA | TRBV7-9 | ASSTGGADTQY
TRBJ1-2 | 12 | NA | TRBV5-1 | ASRPGPTNYGYT
TRBJ1-1 | 8 | NA | TRBV20-1 | SAAGAEAF
TRBJ1-1 | 13 | TRBD1 | TRBV5-1 | ASSPPGQGNTEAF
TRBJ2-3 | 11 | TRBD1 | TRBV5-5 | ASSDRAPDTQY
TRBJ2-1 | 15 | TRBD2 | TRBV11-2 | ASSLRGGAPFYNEQF
TRBJ2-5 | 13 | TRBD2 | TRBV9 | ASSPGLAGGETQY
TRBJ1-2 | 12 | NA | TRBV5-1 | ASSPSSSNYGYT
TRBJ2-1 | 14 | TRBD1 | TRBV4-1 | ASSQVTGQGFNEQF
TRBJ1-5 | 18 | TRBD1 | TRBV15 | ATSSDRDRGRSGSNQPQH
TRBJ2-2 | 16 | TRBD1 | TRBV9 | ASSARRGQGSNTGELF
TRBJ1-1 | 15 | NA | TRBV25-1 | ASSEYGRVGDRAEAF
TRBJ1-4 | 14 | TRBD1 | TRBV6-6 | ASSYRDRDGNEKLF
TRBJ2-7 | 11 | NA | TRBV5-1 | ASSLAGGDEQY
TRBJ2-1 | 14 | NA | TRBV27 | ASSRPRGSGDNEQF
TRBJ1-5 | 11 | NA | TRBV6-5 | ASSYSINQPQH
TRBJ2-2 | 14 | NA | TRBV7-8 | ASSNRGRGRTGELF
TRBJ1-5 | 10 | NA | TRBV19 | ASSTPNQPQH
TRBJ1-2 | 10 | NA | TRBV25-1 | ASSGNAYGYT